This entry features one T cell receptor beta chain sequence. The sample comes from a study of blood T cell repertoires in COVID-19. Overall study: The United States, Italy and Spain provided the acute and convalescent COVID-19 samples.

Deletions cut 1 base from V and 3 bases from J, with 7 bases between. Germline V gene data show CDR1 as SQVTM and CDR2 as ANQGSEA. The CDR3 consists of 13 residues. Clones were sequenced by immunoSEQ multiplex PCR, and TCRdb holds only the in-frame ones, with some missing. Of approximately 350,000 clones listed, about 90% are singletons. Sequenced material: PBMCs or T cells enriched from blood (not recorded which). This clonotype was obtained from a woman in her twenties or thirties who had recovered from COVID-19. The chain uses TRBV29-1 and TRBJ2-1, with a weak D call TRBD1 (5 bases). The CDR3 here is CSVEVDSYNEQFF. DNA for the CDR3: TGCAGCGTTGAAGTTGACAGCTACAATGAGCAGTTCTTC.